This T cell receptor (beta chain) was identified in a study of blood T cell repertoires in COVID-19. The wider study: Sites in the United States, Italy and Spain provided acute and convalescent COVID-19 samples.

Sequencing used immunoSEQ multiplex PCR; TCRdb keeps in-frame clones, though not all of them. The sample yields 250,000 to 300,000 clones, approximately 90% seen once. The CDR3 has 14 residues. Per germline, CDR1 ENHRY and CDR2 SYGVKD. V dropped 7 bases and J dropped 6 bases, with 19 bases sitting between them. This receptor was taken from a woman aged 35 to 49 who had recovered from COVID-19. Sample: peripheral blood. This rearrangement joins TRBV10-3 to TRBJ2-7, with D possibly being TRBD1 (6 bases). CDR3 residues: CAIKSLADSTEQYF. For the CDR3, the DNA is TGTGCCATCAAATCCCTCGCGGACAGTACCGAGCAGTACTTC.